The sequence of this TCR beta chain was determined in a study of cytotoxic CD8 clonotypes in ibrutinib-treated CLL. The overall study: The subjects consisted of about eleven relapsed/refractory and around 15 treatment-naive individuals, with roughly 17 IGHV unmutated. Study-level findings and limits: Clonality rose at ibrutinib response and fell back toward baseline at progression. Exceeding age-matched healthy donors, baseline clonality also tracked the counts of circulating CD8+ T cells.

Worth noting for this clone: Its target is not known.

Trimming removed 5 bases from V and 0 bases from J, with 16 bases in between. The CDR3 consists of 16 residues. Germline CDR1 LNHDA, CDR2 SQIVND (reference sequence). This table comes from immunoSEQ multiplex PCR, and its TCRdb copy is limited to in-frame clones, with some not included. The sample includes almost 250,000 clones, about three quarters seen only once; the top ten take over 15%. The chain is built from TRBV19 and TRBJ1-2; no definite D call. The TCR originated in a human donor with chronic lymphocytic leukemia. The sample in question was PBMCs, obtained after 24 months of ibrutinib treatment. The CDR3 is CASSRKREQANYGYTF. Written as DNA, the CDR3 is TGTGCCAGTAGTCGGAAGAGGGAACAAGCTAACTATGGCTACACCTTC.